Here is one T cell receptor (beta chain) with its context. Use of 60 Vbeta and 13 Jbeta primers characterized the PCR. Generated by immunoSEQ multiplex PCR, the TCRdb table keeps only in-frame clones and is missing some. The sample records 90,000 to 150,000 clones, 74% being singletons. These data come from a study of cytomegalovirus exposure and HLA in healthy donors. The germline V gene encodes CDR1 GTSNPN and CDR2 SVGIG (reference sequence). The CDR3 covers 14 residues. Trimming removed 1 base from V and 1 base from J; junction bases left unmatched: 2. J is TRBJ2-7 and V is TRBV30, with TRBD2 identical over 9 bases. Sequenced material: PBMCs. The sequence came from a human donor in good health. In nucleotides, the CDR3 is TGTGCCTGGAGTGGGGCGGGGGGGTCCTACGAGCAGTACTTC. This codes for CAWSGAGGSYEQYF. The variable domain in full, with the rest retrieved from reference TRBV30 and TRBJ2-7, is SQTIHQWPATLVQPVGSPLSLECTVEGTSNPNLYWYRQAAGRGLQLLFYSVGIGQISSEVPQNLSASRPQDRQFILSSKKLLLSDSGFYLCAWSGAGGSYEQYFGPGTRLTVT.